Described below is a single TCR beta chain sequence and its context. The target antigen is unknown. Assay: immunoSEQ multiplex PCR; the TCRdb copy retains only in-frame clones and omits some. The data hold 100,000 to 150,000 clones, with around 86% observed a single time. This specimen comes from a study of T cell responses to AZD1222 COVID-19 vaccine. Points from the study as a whole: Baseline seropositivity occurred in only six or seven AZD1222 recipients.

The V gene's germline CDR1 is KGHSH and CDR2 LQKENI. The CDR3 spans 14 residues. The V end was cut by 0 bases, the J end by 8 bases, with 13 bases between. The clonotype was recovered from an adult in good health. Source: peripheral blood, taken on day 0 of AZD1222 vaccination. V and J are TRBV18 and TRBJ1-2, with a tentative D call TRBD1 (6 bases). CDR3 nucleotides: TGTGCCAGCTCACCACCGATACAGGGACTCGGCTACACCTTC. This gives the protein CASSPPIQGLGYTF.